The rows below give T cell receptor beta chains drawn from one sample of a study of T cell responses to AZD1222 COVID-19 vaccine. Assay: immunoSEQ multiplex PCR; the TCRdb copy retains only in-frame clones and omits some. The sample shows 83,000 or so clones, 86% of them seen only once. The specimen comprised peripheral blood, sampled on day 0 of AZD1222 vaccination. Every receptor here comes from an adult in good health. The CDR3 runs from the conserved cysteine through the conserved F or W. The D gene is left open where the match is weak. Some rows have no size entry. The others give once, few or many, or a class for an expanded clone.

j_gene	abundance	len	d_gene	v_gene	CDR3aa	CDR3nt
TRBJ1-4	-	15	-	TRBV6-5	CASSYDSQGREKLFF	TGTGCCAGCAGTTACGATTCCCAGGGAAGGGAAAAACTGTTTTTT
TRBJ2-5	-	19	TRBD2	TRBV28	CASSLGRTSGRPSRETQYF	TGTGCCAGCAGTTTAGGGAGGACTAGCGGGAGGCCGAGTAGGGAGACCCAGTACTTC
TRBJ2-7	-	15	TRBD2	TRBV10-1	CASSKGLAGSYEQYF	TGCGCCAGCAGTAAGGGACTAGCGGGATCCTACGAGCAGTACTTC
TRBJ1-5	-	14	-	TRBV6-2/TRBV6-3	CASSPGHQNQPQHF	TGTGCCAGCAGTCCGGGACACCAAAATCAGCCCCAGCATTTT
TRBJ1-3	-	15	-	TRBV11-2	CASSFGVQGGNTIYF	TGTGCCAGCAGCTTCGGGGTTCAAGGCGGAAACACCATATATTTT
TRBJ1-6	-	16	-	TRBV4-1	CASSQDLGGVSSPLHF	TGCGCCAGCAGCCAAGATCTGGGGGGCGTTAGTTCACCCCTCCACTTT
TRBJ1-5	-	15	-	TRBV7-9	CASSYGAGSMQPQHF	TGTGCCAGCAGCTATGGGGCAGGGAGTATGCAGCCCCAGCATTTT
TRBJ2-4	-	21	TRBD2	TRBV4-2	CASSPSAGTSGMGAAKNIQYF	TGTGCCAGCAGCCCTAGCGCCGGGACTAGCGGGATGGGGGCAGCCAAAAACATTCAGTACTTC
TRBJ1-5	-	14	-	TRBV6-5	CASRSLGGLGTQHF	TGTGCCAGCAGGTCCCTGGGGGGGCTGGGTACCCAGCATTTT
TRBJ1-1	once	13	-	TRBV24-1	CATMGDSNTEAFF	TGTGCCACCATGGGGGACTCGAACACTGAAGCTTTCTTT
TRBJ2-4	-	17	-	TRBV7-2	CASGWSPNRLSKNIQYF	TGTGCCAGCGGATGGTCCCCTAACAGGTTATCAAAAAACATTCAGTACTTC
TRBJ2-7	-	14	-	TRBV2	CASSRQGGTYEQYF	TGTGCCAGCAGTCGCCAGGGGGGGACCTACGAGCAGTACTTC
TRBJ2-6	-	13	-	TRBV6-5	CASSYSGANVLTF	TGTGCCAGCAGTTACTCTGGGGCCAACGTCCTGACTTTC
TRBJ2-7	-	19	TRBD2	TRBV7-2	CASSTSRGTSGIFPLEQYF	TGTGCCAGCAGCACGTCGCGCGGGACTAGCGGGATTTTCCCCCTCGAGCAGTACTTC
TRBJ2-7	-	12	-	TRBV12-3/TRBV12-4	CASSWGDYEQYF	TGTGCCAGCAGTTGGGGGGACTACGAGCAGTACTTC
TRBJ1-6	-	14	-	TRBV25-1	CASMYREGNSPLHF	TGTGCCAGCATGTACAGGGAGGGTAATTCACCCCTCCACTTT
TRBJ2-3	-	16	-	TRBV19	CASSFPLGSSTDTQYF	TGTGCCAGTAGTTTTCCCTTGGGTTCTAGCACAGATACGCAGTATTTT
TRBJ1-5	-	16	-	TRBV7-9	CASSLPAGHSNQPQHF	TGTGCCAGCAGCCTCCCCGCCGGTCATAGCAATCAGCCCCAGCATTTT
TRBJ1-4	few	14	-	TRBV3-1/TRBV3-2	CASSQSMGNEKLFF	TGTGCCAGCAGCCAAAGTATGGGTAATGAAAAACTGTTTTTT
TRBJ1-3	many	13	-	TRBV7-6	CASSRSSGNTIYF	TGTGCCAGCAGCCGCTCTTCTGGAAACACCATATATTTT
TRBJ1-1	few	15	TRBD1	TRBV10-3	CAIRSGQGVNTEAFF	TGTGCCATCCGTTCGGGGCAGGGGGTGAACACTGAAGCTTTCTTT
TRBJ2-7	-	15	TRBD1	TRBV7-9	CASSFSGTGGYEQYF	TGTGCCAGCAGCTTTTCCGGGACAGGGGGCTACGAGCAGTACTTC
TRBJ2-5	-	14	TRBD2	TRBV10-2	CASSSRGGQETQYF	TGCGCCAGCAGTTCCCGGGGGGGTCAAGAGACCCAGTACTTC
TRBJ2-7	-	15	TRBD2	TRBV20-1	CSASNPGLAGYEQYF	TGCAGTGCTAGTAACCCGGGACTAGCGGGTTACGAGCAGTACTTC
TRBJ1-1	-	14	-	TRBV30	CAWDPSGGHTEAFF	TGTGCCTGGGACCCCTCGGGGGGCCACACTGAAGCTTTCTTT
TRBJ2-7	-	14	-	TRBV11-2	CASSRIRGEYEQYF	TGTGCCAGCAGCCGGATCAGGGGGGAATACGAGCAGTACTTC
TRBJ1-5	-	15	-	TRBV27	CASSPDSYSNQPQHF	TGTGCCAGCAGTCCTGACAGCTATAGCAATCAGCCCCAGCATTTT
TRBJ2-6	-	16	-	TRBV21-1	CATHGTGSSGANVLTF	TGTGCCACTCATGGGACAGGGAGCTCTGGGGCCAACGTCCTGACTTTC
TRBJ2-7	-	14	-	TRBV9	CASSVGIGAYEQYF	TGTGCCAGCAGCGTGGGGATCGGGGCCTACGAGCAGTACTTC
TRBJ2-2	-	15	-	TRBV20-1	CSASGLGKGTGELFF	TGCAGTGCTAGTGGTCTCGGGAAAGGGACCGGGGAGCTGTTTTTT
TRBJ2-3	-	15	-	TRBV7-3	CASSLMGDTGDTQYF	TGTGCCAGCAGCTTAATGGGGGACACGGGAGATACGCAGTATTTT
TRBJ2-7	-	11	-	TRBV6-6	CASSARDEQYF	TGTGCCAGTTCCGCCCGGGACGAGCAGTACTTC
TRBJ2-7	once	14	-	TRBV4-1	CASTVSQFSYEQYF	TGCGCCAGCACAGTTTCCCAATTTTCCTACGAGCAGTACTTC
TRBJ2-2	-	18	TRBD2	TRBV5-4	CASSLPGLAGGRAGELFF	TGTGCCAGCAGCTTGCCGGGACTAGCGGGGGGGCGCGCCGGGGAGCTGTTTTTT
TRBJ1-5	-	15	TRBD1	TRBV2	CASNPTGTGNQPQHF	TGTGCCAGCAACCCGACCGGGACAGGGAATCAGCCCCAGCATTTT
TRBJ1-5	-	15	TRBD1	TRBV6-5	CASSYSGTGDQPQHF	TGTGCCAGCAGTTACTCGGGGACAGGGGACCAGCCCCAGCATTTT
TRBJ2-7	-	12	-	TRBV30	CAWSRQAGEQYF	TGTGCCTGGAGTCGGCAGGCGGGAGAGCAGTACTTC
TRBJ2-7	few	15	TRBD1	TRBV7-2	CASSDRYRGEYEQYF	TGTGCCAGCAGCGACAGGTACAGGGGGGAGTACGAGCAGTACTTC
TRBJ2-7	-	13	-	TRBV5-1	CASSLGMWYEQYF	TGCGCCAGCAGCTTGGGCATGTGGTACGAGCAGTACTTC
TRBJ1-2	-	14	-	TRBV2	CASSANSISDGYTF	TGTGCCAGCAGTGCCAATTCAATCTCCGATGGCTACACCTTC
TRBJ1-4	-	15	TRBD1	TRBV5-4	CASSIGQGINEKLFF	TGTGCCAGCAGCATCGGACAGGGGATTAATGAAAAACTGTTTTTT
TRBJ2-2	-	15	-	TRBV6-5	CASSYTTGSTGELFF	TGTGCCAGCAGTTACACTACAGGAAGCACCGGGGAGCTGTTTTTT
TRBJ2-1	-	14	TRBD1	TRBV28	CASSLWTGMNEQFF	TGTGCCAGCAGTTTATGGACAGGGATGAATGAGCAGTTCTTC
TRBJ2-7	-	14	TRBD1	TRBV3-1/TRBV3-2	CASSRRDSTYEQYF	TGTGCCAGCAGCCGTCGGGACAGTACCTACGAGCAGTACTTC
TRBJ2-3	-	16	-	TRBV5-4	CASSNGPSGGTDTQYF	TGTGCCAGCAGCAACGGACCCTCCGGTGGCACAGATACGCAGTATTTT
TRBJ2-5	-	14	TRBD1	TRBV5-4	CASSGGQGGETQYF	TGTGCCAGCAGCGGGGGACAGGGTGGAGAGACCCAGTACTTC
TRBJ1-3	few	15	TRBD1	TRBV13	CASSPGTVSGNTIYF	TGTGCCAGCAGCCCGGGGACAGTTTCTGGAAACACCATATATTTT
TRBJ1-5	-	13	-	TRBV6-5	CASSGWSNQPQHF	TGTGCCAGCTCAGGGTGGAGCAATCAGCCCCAGCATTTT
TRBJ1-4	-	16	TRBD1	TRBV19	CASKKQGAATNEKLFF	TGTGCCAGTAAAAAACAGGGGGCAGCAACTAATGAAAAACTGTTTTTT
TRBJ2-7	-	15	TRBD2	TRBV5-1	CASSLTSGSSYEQYF	TGCGCCAGCAGCTTGACTAGCGGGAGCTCCTACGAGCAGTACTTC
TRBJ1-4	-	17	TRBD1	TRBV15	CATSDDPTGATNEKLFF	TGTGCCACCAGCGATGACCCGACAGGGGCAACTAATGAAAAACTGTTTTTT
TRBJ2-2	-	14	TRBD1	TRBV6-5	CASRGQGETGELFF	TGTGCCAGCAGAGGACAGGGTGAGACCGGGGAGCTGTTTTTT
TRBJ1-5	once	13	-	TRBV9	CASSADIHQPQHF	TGTGCCAGCAGCGCGGACATCCATCAGCCCCAGCATTTT